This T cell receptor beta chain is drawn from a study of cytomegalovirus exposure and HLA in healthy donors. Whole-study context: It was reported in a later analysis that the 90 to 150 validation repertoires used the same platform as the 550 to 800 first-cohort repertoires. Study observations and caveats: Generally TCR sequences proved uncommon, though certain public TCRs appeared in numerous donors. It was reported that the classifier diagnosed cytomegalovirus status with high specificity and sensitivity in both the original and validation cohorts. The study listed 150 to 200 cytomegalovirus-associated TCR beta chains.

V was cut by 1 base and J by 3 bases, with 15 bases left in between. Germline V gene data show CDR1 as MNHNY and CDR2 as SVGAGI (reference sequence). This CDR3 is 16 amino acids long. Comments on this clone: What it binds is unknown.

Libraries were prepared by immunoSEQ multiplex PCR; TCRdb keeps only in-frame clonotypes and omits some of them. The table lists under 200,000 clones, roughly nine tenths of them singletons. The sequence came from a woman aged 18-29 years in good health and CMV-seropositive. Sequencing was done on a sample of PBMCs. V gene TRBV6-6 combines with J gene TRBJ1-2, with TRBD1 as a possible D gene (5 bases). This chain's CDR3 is CASSYFSGRDDYGYTF. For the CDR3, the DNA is TGTGCCAGCAGTTACTTCTCCGGCAGGGATGACTATGGCTACACCTTC.